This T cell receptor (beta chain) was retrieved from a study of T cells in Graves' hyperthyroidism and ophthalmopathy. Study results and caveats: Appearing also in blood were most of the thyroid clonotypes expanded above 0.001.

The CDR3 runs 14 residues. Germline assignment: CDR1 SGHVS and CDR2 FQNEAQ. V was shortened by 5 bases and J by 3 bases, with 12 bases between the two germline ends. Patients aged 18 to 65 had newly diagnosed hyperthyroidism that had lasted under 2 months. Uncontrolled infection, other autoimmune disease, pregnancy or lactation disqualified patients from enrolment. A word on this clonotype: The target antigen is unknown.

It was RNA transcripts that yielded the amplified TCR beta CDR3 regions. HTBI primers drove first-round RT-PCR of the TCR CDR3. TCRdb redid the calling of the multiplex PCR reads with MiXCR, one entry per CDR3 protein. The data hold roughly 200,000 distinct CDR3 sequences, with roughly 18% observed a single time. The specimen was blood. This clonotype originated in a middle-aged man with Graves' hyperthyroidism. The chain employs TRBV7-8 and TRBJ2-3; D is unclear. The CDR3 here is CASSEEQWTDTQYF. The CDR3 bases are TGTGCCAGCAGCGAGGAGCAATGGACAGATACGCAGTATTTT.